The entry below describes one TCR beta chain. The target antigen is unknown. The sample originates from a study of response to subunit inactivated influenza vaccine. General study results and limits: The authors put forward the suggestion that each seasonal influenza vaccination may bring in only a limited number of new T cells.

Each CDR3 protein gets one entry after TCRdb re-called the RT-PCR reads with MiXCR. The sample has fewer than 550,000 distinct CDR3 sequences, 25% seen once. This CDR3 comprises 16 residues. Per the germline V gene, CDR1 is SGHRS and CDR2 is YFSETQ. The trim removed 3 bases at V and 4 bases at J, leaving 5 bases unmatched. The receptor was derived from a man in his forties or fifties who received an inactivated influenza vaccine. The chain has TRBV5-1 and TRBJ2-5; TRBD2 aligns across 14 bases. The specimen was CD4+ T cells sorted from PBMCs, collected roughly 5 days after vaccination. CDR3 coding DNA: TGCGCCAGCAGCTCTTCGGGGACTAGCGGGGGAGAGACCCAGTACTTC. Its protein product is CASSSSGTSGGETQYF.